This section outlines one T cell receptor beta chain sequence together with its context. Its antigen is unknown. Sequencing was performed with immunoSEQ multiplex PCR; in TCRdb, only in-frame clones are kept and a portion is missing. The sample has approximately 120,000 clones; around 94% are singletons. Germline V gene lookup returns CDR1 MDHEN and CDR2 SYDVKM. This CDR3 is 14 amino acids long. V was clipped by 6 bases and J by 14 bases, with 23 bases between them. The sample comes from a study of cytomegalovirus exposure and HLA in healthy donors. Study-level points and caveats: Some public TCRs appeared in many individuals, while most sequences were rare.

The chain employs TRBV28 and TRBJ2-1; a possible D gene is TRBD1 (8 bases). The specimen sequenced was PBMCs. The receptor was derived from a woman under 30 in good health and CMV-seronegative. This CDR3 is CASSPRHRGGDEFF. The DNA for the CDR3 is TGTGCCAGCAGCCCAAGGCACAGGGGGGGGGATGAGTTCTTC. The variable domain in full, with the rest retrieved from reference TRBV28 and TRBJ2-1, is DVKVTQSSRYLVKRTGEKVFLECVQDMDHENMFWYRQDPGLGLRLIYFSYDVKMKEKGDIPEGYSVSREKKERFSLILESASTNQTSMYLCASSPRHRGGDEFFGPGTRLTVL.